The rows below give T cell receptor beta chains drawn from one sample of a study of blood T cell repertoires in COVID-19. Libraries were prepared by immunoSEQ multiplex PCR; TCRdb keeps only in-frame clonotypes and omits some of them. The sample includes over 200,000 clones, 83% of them seen just once. The material sequenced was peripheral blood. These receptors all come from a woman aged 30 to 39 with COVID-19, enrolled during active disease. Both conserved end residues are part of each CDR3. Each record gives: V gene, clone size, D gene, J gene, CDR3 protein, CDR3 DNA. D genes are given only for firm matches. Rows may omit the clone size; those that give it use once, few, many or a size class.

TRBV4-3	once	.	TRBJ1-2	CASSQAIAGTNYGYTF	TGCGCCAGCAGCCAAGCTATCGCAGGGACAAACTATGGCTACACCTTC
TRBV7-2	.	TRBD1	TRBJ1-2	CASSLNRQGDGYTF	TGTGCCAGCAGCCTGAACAGACAGGGGGATGGCTACACCTTC
TRBV6-5	.	.	TRBJ2-2	CASRGVLRGSGELFF	TGTGCCAGCAGAGGGGTGCTACGGGGGTCCGGGGAGCTGTTTTTT
TRBV6-6	few	TRBD1	TRBJ1-2	CASSQGANGYTF	TGTGCCAGCAGTCAGGGGGCAAACGGCTACACCTTC
TRBV5-6	.	TRBD1	TRBJ2-1	CASSQPGTGENEQFF	TGTGCCAGCAGTCAACCCGGGACAGGGGAAAATGAGCAGTTCTTC
TRBV9	many	TRBD1	TRBJ2-7	CASSPHPGTGFAEQYF	TGTGCCAGCAGCCCCCATCCCGGGACAGGGTTCGCGGAGCAGTACTTC
TRBV2	few	.	TRBJ2-1	CASSLQYNEQFF	TGTGCCAGCAGTCTACAGTACAATGAGCAGTTCTTC
TRBV27	.	TRBD1	TRBJ1-4	CASTGGYNEKLFF	TGTGCCAGCACAGGGGGGTATAATGAAAAACTGTTTTTT
TRBV4-3	.	.	TRBJ1-2	CASSQEGPGEFAYGYTF	TGCGCCAGCAGCCAAGAGGGACCAGGGGAGTTTGCCTATGGCTACACCTTC
TRBV5-1	.	.	TRBJ1-1	CASSRQTGLTNTEAFF	TGCGCCAGCAGCAGACAGACAGGCTTAACAAACACTGAAGCTTTCTTT
TRBV30	.	TRBD1	TRBJ2-2	CAVTWDRKYTGELFF	TGTGCCGTCACTTGGGACAGAAAATACACCGGGGAGCTGTTTTTT
TRBV19	.	TRBD1	TRBJ2-2	CASSMGTGRDTGELFF	TGTGCCAGTAGTATGGGGACAGGGAGGGACACCGGGGAGCTGTTTTTT
TRBV10-2	.	TRBD2	TRBJ2-3	CASSESGGISTDTQYF	TGCGCCAGCAGTGAGTCCGGGGGGATCAGCACAGATACGCAGTATTTT
TRBV24-1	.	TRBD1	TRBJ2-2	CATRTGGETGELFF	TGTGCCACCAGGACAGGGGGGGAAACCGGGGAGCTGTTTTTT
TRBV19	.	.	TRBJ2-7	CASGSDYEQYF	TGTGCCAGTGGTAGCGACTACGAGCAGTACTTC
TRBV6-1	.	TRBD2	TRBJ2-3	CASSERISGHTDTQYF	TGTGCCAGCAGTGAAAGGATTAGCGGGCACACAGATACGCAGTATTTT
TRBV29-1	.	.	TRBJ1-2	CSVQSNYGYTF	TGCAGCGTTCAGTCTAACTATGGCTACACCTTC
TRBV6-2/TRBV6-3	.	.	TRBJ2-2	CASSYTGDSGELFF	TGTGCCAGCAGTTACACGGGGGACAGCGGGGAGCTGTTTTTT
TRBV19	.	TRBD1	TRBJ2-1	CATLSLDRDTNNEQFF	TGTGCCACCCTTTCTCTGGACAGGGATACAAACAATGAGCAGTTCTTC